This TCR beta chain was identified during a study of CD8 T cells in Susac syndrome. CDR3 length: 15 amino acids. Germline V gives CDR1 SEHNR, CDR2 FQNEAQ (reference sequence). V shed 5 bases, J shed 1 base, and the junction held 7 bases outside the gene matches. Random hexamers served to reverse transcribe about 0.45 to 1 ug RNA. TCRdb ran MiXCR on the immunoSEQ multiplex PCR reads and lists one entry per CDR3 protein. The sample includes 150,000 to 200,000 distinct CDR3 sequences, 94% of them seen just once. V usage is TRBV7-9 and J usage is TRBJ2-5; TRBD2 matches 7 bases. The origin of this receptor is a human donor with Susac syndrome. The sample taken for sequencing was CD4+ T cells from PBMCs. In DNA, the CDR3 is TGTGCCAGCAGCCTTCAATCGGGGGGCCAAGAGACCCAGTACTTC. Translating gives CASSLQSGGQETQYF.